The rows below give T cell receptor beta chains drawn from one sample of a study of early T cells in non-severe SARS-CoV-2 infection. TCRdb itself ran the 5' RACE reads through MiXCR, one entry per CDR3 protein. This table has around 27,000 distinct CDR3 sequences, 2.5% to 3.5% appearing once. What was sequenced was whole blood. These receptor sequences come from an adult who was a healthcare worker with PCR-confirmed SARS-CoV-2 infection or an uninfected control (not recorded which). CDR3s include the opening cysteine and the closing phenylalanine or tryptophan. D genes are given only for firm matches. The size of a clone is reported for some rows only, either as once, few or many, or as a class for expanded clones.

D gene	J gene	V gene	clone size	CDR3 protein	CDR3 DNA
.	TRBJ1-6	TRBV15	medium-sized	CATGTEGISYNSPLHF	TGTGCCACCGGTACTGAGGGGATCTCCTATAATTCACCCCTCCACTTT
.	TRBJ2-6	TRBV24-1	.	CASSDAGGGISGANVLTF	TGTGCCTCCAGTGATGCAGGAGGGGGGATCTCTGGGGCCAACGTCCTGACTTTC
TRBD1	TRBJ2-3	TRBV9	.	CASSLRDRGETQYF	TGTGCCAGCAGCCTCCGGGACAGGGGGGAAACGCAGTATTTT
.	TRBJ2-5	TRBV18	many	CASSNSGQETQYF	TGTGCCAGCTCCAACTCGGGCCAAGAGACCCAGTACTTC
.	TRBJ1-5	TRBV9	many	CASSVGDQPQHF	TGTGCCAGCAGCGTAGGGGATCAGCCCCAGCATTTT
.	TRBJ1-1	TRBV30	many	CAWTAQTMNTEAFF	TGTGCCTGGACCGCACAGACTATGAACACTGAAGCTTTCTTT
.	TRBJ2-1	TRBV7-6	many	CASSPLVGPNEQFF	TGTGCCAGCAGCCCCCTGGTCGGCCCCAATGAGCAGTTCTTC
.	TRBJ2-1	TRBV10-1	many	CASSESTAKGEQFF	TGCGCCAGCAGTGAGTCGACAGCCAAGGGTGAGCAGTTCTTC
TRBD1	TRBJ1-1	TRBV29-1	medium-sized	CSVGGTGAGVTAEAFF	TGCAGCGTTGGGGGGACAGGGGCGGGTGTTACGGCTGAAGCTTTCTTT
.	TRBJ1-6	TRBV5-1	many	CASSGGVGTENSPLHF	TGCGCCAGCAGCGGGGGCGTCGGTACGGAGAATTCACCCCTCCACTTT
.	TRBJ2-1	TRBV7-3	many	CASSLRLATNEQFF	TGTGCCAGCAGCTTACGGCTAGCGACCAATGAGCAGTTCTTC
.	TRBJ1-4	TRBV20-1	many	CSASLAGRGEKLFF	TGCAGTGCTAGTTTAGCGGGGAGGGGTGAAAAACTGTTTTTT
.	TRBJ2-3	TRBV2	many	CASRDRGDTQYF	TGTGCCAGCAGGGACCGAGGAGATACGCAGTATTTT
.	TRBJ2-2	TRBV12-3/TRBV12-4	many	CASSSLSRELFF	TGTGCCAGCAGTTCGCTTAGCCGGGAGCTGTTTTTT
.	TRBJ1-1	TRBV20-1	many	CSASVAGRAFF	TGCAGTGCTAGTGTGGCGGGGAGAGCTTTCTTT
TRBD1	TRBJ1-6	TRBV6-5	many	CASSTGQGSPLHF	TGTGCCAGCAGTACCGGACAGGGTTCGCCCCTCCACTTT
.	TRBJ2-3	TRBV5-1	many	CASSPRDPTDTQYF	TGCGCCAGCAGCCCCCGGGACCCAACAGATACGCAGTATTTT
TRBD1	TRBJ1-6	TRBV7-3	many	CASSLSGTGTNSPLHF	TGTGCCAGCAGCTTATCCGGGACAGGGACTAATTCACCCCTCCACTTT
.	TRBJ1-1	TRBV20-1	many	CSGKWSPGTEAFF	TGCAGTGGGAAGTGGAGTCCAGGCACTGAAGCTTTCTTT
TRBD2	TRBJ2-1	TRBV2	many	CASSASASGSSYNEQFF	TGTGCCAGCAGTGCCTCGGCGAGCGGGAGCTCCTACAATGAGCAGTTCTTC
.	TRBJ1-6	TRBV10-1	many	CASSSGGSGNSPLHF	TGCGCCAGCAGTTCGGGTGGTTCAGGGAATTCACCCCTCCACTTT
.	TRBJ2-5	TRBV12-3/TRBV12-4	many	CASSLSPGKETQYF	TGTGCCAGCAGTTTATCCCCAGGGAAAGAGACCCAGTACTTC
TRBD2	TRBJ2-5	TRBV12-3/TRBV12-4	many	CASSSATSGGYQETQYF	TGTGCCAGCAGTTCGGCCACTAGCGGGGGGTACCAAGAGACCCAGTACTTC
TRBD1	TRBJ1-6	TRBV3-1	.	CASSQYSSTGAYNSPLHF	TGTGCCAGCAGCCAGTATTCCTCGACAGGGGCCTATAATTCACCCCTCCACTTT
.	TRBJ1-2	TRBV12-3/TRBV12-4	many	CASSLWGESNYGYTF	TGTGCCAGCAGTTTATGGGGGGAGTCAAACTATGGCTACACCTTC
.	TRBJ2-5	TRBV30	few	CAWSVPGEETQYF	TGTGCCTGGAGTGTACCCGGGGAGGAGACCCAGTACTTC
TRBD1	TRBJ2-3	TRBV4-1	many	CASRDRSFSDTQYF	TGCGCCAGCCGGGACAGGTCGTTTTCAGATACGCAGTATTTT
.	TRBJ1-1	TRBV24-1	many	CATSAIQGEAFF	TGTGCCACCAGTGCAATTCAGGGCGAAGCTTTCTTT
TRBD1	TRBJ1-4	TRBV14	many	CASSLGQGTTNEKLFF	TGTGCCAGCAGCCTCGGACAGGGGACAACTAATGAAAAACTGTTTTTT
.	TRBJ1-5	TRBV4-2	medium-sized	CASSLGWAGNQPQHF	TGTGCCAGCAGCCTTGGATGGGCGGGCAATCAGCCCCAGCATTTT
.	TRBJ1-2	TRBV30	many	CAWSVQGKDGYTF	TGTGCCTGGAGTGTACAGGGAAAGGATGGCTACACCTTC
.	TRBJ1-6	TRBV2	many	CASSAGVRPLHF	TGTGCCAGCAGTGCAGGGGTGCGGCCCCTCCACTTT
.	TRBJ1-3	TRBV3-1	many	CASSQGGGARNTIYF	TGTGCCAGCAGCCAAGGGGGGGGCGCGAGAAACACCATATATTTT
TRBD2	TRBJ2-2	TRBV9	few	CASSVVSGGQAGELFF	TGTGCCAGCAGCGTAGTTAGCGGGGGGCAAGCCGGGGAGCTGTTTTTT
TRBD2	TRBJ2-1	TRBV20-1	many	CSARDPLRLAAAVIDEQFF	TGCAGTGCTAGAGATCCCCTGAGACTAGCGGCGGCGGTCATCGATGAGCAGTTCTTC
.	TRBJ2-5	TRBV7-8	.	CASSLLASGTQYF	TGTGCCAGCAGCTTACTAGCTTCAGGGACCCAGTACTTC
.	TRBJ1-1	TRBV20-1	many	CSARVSGITTEAFF	TGCAGTGCTAGGGTCTCCGGGATTACCACTGAAGCTTTCTTT
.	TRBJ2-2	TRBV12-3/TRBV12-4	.	CASSRWWQGRTGELFF	TGTGCCAGCAGTCGGTGGTGGCAGGGGCGTACCGGGGAGCTGTTTTTT
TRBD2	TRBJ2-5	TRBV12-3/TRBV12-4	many	CASRRTSGGDQETQYF	TGTGCCAGCAGGAGGACTAGCGGGGGGGACCAAGAGACCCAGTACTTC
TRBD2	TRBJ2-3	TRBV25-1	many	CASSNQKGRASPDTQYF	TGTGCCAGCAGTAACCAAAAGGGGAGGGCCTCCCCAGATACGCAGTATTTT
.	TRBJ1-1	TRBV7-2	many	CASSFHAGATEAFF	TGTGCCAGCAGCTTCCACGCAGGGGCCACTGAAGCTTTCTTT
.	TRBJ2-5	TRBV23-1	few	CASSQRTALPQETQYF	TGCGCCAGCAGTCAGCGGACAGCATTACCCCAAGAGACCCAGTACTTC
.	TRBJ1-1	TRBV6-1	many	CASSEWEGSTEAFF	TGTGCCAGCAGTGAATGGGAGGGTTCCACTGAAGCTTTCTTT
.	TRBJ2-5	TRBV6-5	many	CASSGAETQYF	TGTGCCAGCTCAGGAGCAGAGACCCAGTACTTC
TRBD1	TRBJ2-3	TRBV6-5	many	CASSYSRQGRTDTQYF	TGTGCCAGCAGTTACTCGAGACAGGGTCGGACAGATACGCAGTATTTT
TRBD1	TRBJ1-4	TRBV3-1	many	CASSQGTGQGAKKLFF	TGTGCCAGCAGCCAAGGGACGGGACAGGGGGCGAAAAAACTGTTTTTT
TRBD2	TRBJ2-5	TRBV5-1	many	CASKPSSGGRETQYF	TGCGCCAGCAAACCCTCGAGCGGGGGACGAGAGACCCAGTACTTC
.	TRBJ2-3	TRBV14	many	CASSLRGETDTQYF	TGTGCCAGCAGCCTAAGGGGTGAAACAGATACGCAGTATTTT
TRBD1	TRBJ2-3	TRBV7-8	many	CASSPRAGQGIDTQYF	TGTGCCAGCAGCCCGCGGGCCGGACAGGGAATAGATACGCAGTATTTT
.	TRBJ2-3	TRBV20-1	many	CSARDSEVGQSTDTQYF	TGCAGTGCTAGAGATTCAGAGGTCGGACAGAGCACAGATACGCAGTATTTT
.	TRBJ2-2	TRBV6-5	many	CASSWSTGELFF	TGTGCCAGCAGTTGGAGTACCGGGGAGCTGTTTTTT